This T cell receptor (beta chain) was sequenced in a study of blood T cell repertoires in COVID-19. Study-level information: The United States, Italy and Spain were the sources of the acute and convalescent COVID-19 samples. In each case, the material was cDNA or gDNA derived from T cells, B-cell-depleted T cells, or PBMCs.

In the study's own analysis: Nucleated cell number was recorded as an estimate derived from reference gene primer amplification. Repertoires were generated with immunoSEQ multiplex PCR, while TCRdb's copy carries only in-frame clones and drops some. Clone size and V and J calls were adopted from that table, with D and trimming inferred from the DNA. This sample carries around 260,000 clones, around 92% of them seen once, and the ten largest clones take just over 2.5%. It was during active infection that Seattle patients were enrolled and then longitudinally followed. Germline loops: CDR1 SEHNR, CDR2 FQNEAQ (reference sequence). V trimming: 3 bases; J trimming: 3 bases; junction bases outside the gene matches: 15. This CDR3 is 18 amino acids long.

This sequence was found in a young adult with COVID-19, enrolled during active disease. What was sequenced was peripheral blood. The chain is built from TRBV7-9 and TRBJ1-2; TRBD1 aligns across 8 bases. DNA of the CDR3: TGTGCCAGCAGCTTCGGGAGGACAGGGTTTGAGGGGCACTATGGCTACACCTTC. Protein: CASSFGRTGFEGHYGYTF.